These T cell receptor beta chains were read from a single sample in a study of regulatory T cells in long-lasting Graves disease. TCRdb reanalysed the multiplex PCR reads using MiXCR and keeps one entry per CDR3 protein. The table has around 500,000 distinct CDR3 sequences, 12% seen once. The sample also formed part of further work on T cells in Graves' hyperthyroidism and ophthalmopathy.

The material sequenced was peripheral blood mononuclear cells (PBMCs), taken at new diagnosis, from a patient treated with antithyroid drugs. The source is a woman aged 25 to 39 with Graves disease. CDR3s include the opening cysteine and the closing phenylalanine or tryptophan.

v_gene: TRBV28; j_gene: TRBJ1-1; CDR3aa: CASSLFGEHTEAFF
v_gene: TRBV11-2; j_gene: TRBJ2-3; CDR3aa: CALRRGSQQYF
v_gene: TRBV6-2/TRBV6-3; j_gene: TRBJ2-1; CDR3aa: CASSYLRLAGFYNEQFF
v_gene: TRBV4-3; j_gene: TRBJ2-7; CDR3aa: CASSPWGGGPHEQYF
v_gene: TRBV6-1; j_gene: .; CDR3aa: CASSGPGPISSYNEQFF
v_gene: TRBV2; j_gene: TRBJ2-1; CDR3aa: CASCGGLTSGSYNEQFF
v_gene: TRBV5-1; j_gene: TRBJ2-1; CDR3aa: CASSWGEAGAQFF
v_gene: TRBV28; j_gene: TRBJ2-1; CDR3aa: CASSSLPGTVKGGGDYNEQFF
v_gene: TRBV6-1; j_gene: TRBJ1-6; CDR3aa: CASRKDIANSPLHF
v_gene: TRBV28; j_gene: TRBJ1-1; CDR3aa: CASSFVRGRSNTEAFF
v_gene: TRBV20-1; j_gene: TRBJ1-2; CDR3aa: CSARDAGAGGYTF
v_gene: TRBV6-2/TRBV6-3; j_gene: TRBJ1-4; CDR3aa: CAGKDREGEKLFF
v_gene: TRBV7-8; j_gene: TRBJ1-1; CDR3aa: CASSLIAFMNTEAFF
v_gene: TRBV19; j_gene: TRBJ1-1; CDR3aa: CASRGFKATEAFF
v_gene: TRBV7-7; j_gene: TRBJ2-2; CDR3aa: CASSPAAGANTGELFF
v_gene: TRBV7-2; j_gene: TRBJ2-7; CDR3aa: CASSLRQTGTGAPYEQYF
v_gene: TRBV6-1; j_gene: TRBJ2-6; CDR3aa: CASSSLGAGGGANVLTF
v_gene: TRBV6-1; j_gene: TRBJ1-5; CDR3aa: CASGGLLNQPQHF
v_gene: TRBV20-1; j_gene: TRBJ2-3; CDR3aa: CSTRDKYTDTQYF
v_gene: TRBV2; j_gene: TRBJ2-7; CDR3aa: CASSTGTSGNYEQYF
v_gene: TRBV19; j_gene: TRBJ1-5; CDR3aa: CASTPTGGTYQPQHF
v_gene: TRBV12-3/TRBV12-4; j_gene: TRBJ1-5; CDR3aa: CASTTTGNLGQPQHF
v_gene: TRBV19; j_gene: TRBJ2-1; CDR3aa: CASSISGSGYEQFF
v_gene: TRBV28; j_gene: TRBJ1-4; CDR3aa: CASTEGARENEKLFF
v_gene: TRBV2; j_gene: TRBJ2-2; CDR3aa: CASSELDLVPNTGELFF
v_gene: TRBV2; j_gene: TRBJ1-6; CDR3aa: CASRRRERSPLHF
v_gene: TRBV7-3; j_gene: TRBJ2-5; CDR3aa: CASSLFGAGETQYF
v_gene: TRBV3-1; j_gene: TRBJ2-3; CDR3aa: CASSQLASGTDTQYF
v_gene: TRBV24-1; j_gene: TRBJ1-5; CDR3aa: CATSADRGNQPQHF